The 30 T cell receptor beta chains given below trace back to one sample, sequenced in a study of OX40 agonist ivuxolimab in advanced cancers. Sequencing was performed with immunoSEQ multiplex PCR; in TCRdb, only in-frame clones are kept and a portion is missing. Of under 65,000 clones listed, approximately 93% are singletons. The specimen comprised CD4+ or CD8+ T cells sorted from blood, sampled in a trial of the OX40 agonist ivuxolimab. Receptors originate from an adult with an advanced solid tumor such as melanoma, head and neck, liver or kidney cancer.

This chain connects TRBV18 to TRBJ2-2; D tentatively reads TRBD1 or TRBD2 (5 bases each). CDR3 length equals 16 residues. Germline CDR1 and CDR2: KGHSH and LQKENI. V lost 5 bases, J lost 1 base, and 14 bases lay in between. CDR3 sequence: CASSSPGPLNTGELFF. The CDR3 bases are TGTGCCAGCTCATCTCCGGGACCCTTGAACACCGGGGAGCTGTTTTTT.

This chain uses TRBV6-1 with TRBJ2-5, with D perhaps being TRBD1 or TRBD2 (5 bases each). The CDR3 sequence is 15 residues long. Trimming removed 6 bases at V and 2 bases at J, with 16 bases between. Germline V gene lookup returns CDR1 MNHNS and CDR2 SASEGT. For the CDR3, the DNA is TGTGCCAGCAGCCCATGGGGGTCGGAACAAGAGACCCAGTACTTC. Translating it yields CASSPWGSEQETQYF.

This clone appeared many times. The CDR3 loop is CASSSPSEPAYEQYF. In nucleotides, the CDR3 is TGTGCCAGCAGCAGCCCGTCGGAGCCGGCCTACGAGCAGTACTTC. The chain is built from TRBV11-2 and TRBJ2-7, with no clear D. V lost 5 bases and J 2 bases, leaving 16 bases between the germline ends. The CDR3 totals 15 residues. The germline gives CDR1 SGHAT, CDR2 FQNNGV.

This rearrangement joins TRBV4-1 to TRBJ2-7; 9 bases match TRBD1. The CDR3 extends over 16 amino acids. Per germline, CDR1 MGHRA and CDR2 YSYEKL. J lost 4 bases, V lost 2 bases, and 9 bases had no gene match. The CDR3 protein is CASSQNEDRGTYEQYF. In DNA form, the CDR3 reads TGCGCCAGCAGCCAAAACGAGGACAGGGGAACTTACGAGCAGTACTTC.

The chain has TRBV7-8 and TRBJ1-1; no clear D. V was clipped by 3 bases and J by 11 bases, with 22 bases between them. The CDR3 consists of 15 residues. CDR1 is SGHVS and CDR2 is FQNEAQ in the germline V gene. The CDR3, as DNA: TGTGCCAGCAGCTTCCCCCGGCGGGATGGTTTCTTGGCTTTCTTT. Protein product: CASSFPRRDGFLAFF.

This clone was counted a few times. This chain links TRBV27 with TRBJ1-5, with D perhaps matching TRBD1 (6 bases). The CDR3 totals 14 residues. The ends were cut back, 5 bases at V and 0 bases at J, with 8 bases in the middle. The germline V gene has CDR1 MNHEY and CDR2 SMNVEV (reference sequence). The CDR3 DNA follows: TGTGCCAGCAGTGTACAGGGTAGCAATCAGCCCCAGCATTTT. Translation gives CASSVQGSNQPQHF.

The genes are TRBV5-6 and TRBJ1-1; possible D gene TRBD1, 6 bases. V dropped 1 base and J dropped 7 bases, with 14 bases sitting between them. In germline, CDR1 is SGHDT, CDR2 YYEEEE. This CDR3 region has 14 residues. The CDR3, as DNA: TGTGCCAGCAGCTTGAGGGGGTACGAATATGAAGCTTTCTTT. This gives the protein CASSLRGYEYEAFF.

The chain links TRBV6-1 to TRBJ2-7; 9 nucleotides line up with TRBD2. There are 16 residues in the CDR3. The germline gives CDR1 MNHNS, CDR2 SASEGT. V gave up 1 base and J gave up 3 bases; unmatched junction bases: 7. The CDR3: CASSEGISGGNYEQYF. The CDR3 nucleotides are TGTGCCAGCAGTGAAGGAATTAGCGGGGGCAACTACGAGCAGTACTTC.

This chain links TRBV7-9 with TRBJ2-3; possibly TRBD1 for D (6 bases). CDR1 is SEHNR and CDR2 is FQNEAQ in the germline V gene (reference sequence). The CDR3 covers 14 residues. V lost 4 bases and J 6 bases, leaving 14 bases between the germline ends. CDR3 in amino acids: CASSSTGQGDTQYF. DNA for the CDR3: TGTGCCAGCAGCTCGACAGGCCAGGGGGATACGCAGTATTTT.

A single count supports this clone. The gene calls are TRBV15 and TRBJ1-4, with D possibly TRBD1 on 5 matching bases. Germline V gene lookup returns CDR1 LNHNV and CDR2 YYDKDF (reference sequence). The CDR3 runs to 15 residues. V lost 1 base and J 4 bases, leaving 10 bases between the germline ends. The CDR3 here is CATSRGAGVNEKLFF. Here the CDR3 DNA reads TGTGCCACCAGCAGAGGGGCGGGGGTTAATGAAAAACTGTTTTTT.

This clone was counted a few times. The gene calls are TRBV4-2 and TRBJ2-7, with a tentative D call TRBD1 (8 bases). CDR1 and CDR2 from the germline V gene are LGHNA and YNFKEQ. This CDR3 spans 17 amino acids. V shed 2 bases and J shed 3 bases, with 20 bases lying between them. The DNA for the CDR3 is TGTGCCAGCAGCCAAAGCCTTACAGGGGGAGGGGGCTACGAGCAGTACTTC. Its protein is CASSQSLTGGGGYEQYF.

As concerns this clone: This sample also contains other DNA sequences that code for the same CDR3. CDR3 loop: CASSLGYEQYF. In nucleotides, the CDR3 is TGTGCCAGCAGTTTGGGTTACGAGCAGTACTTC. This chain uses TRBV6-1 with TRBJ2-7; D call uncertain. Trimming removed 5 bases from V and 4 bases from J, with 6 bases in between. Germline loops: CDR1 MNHNS, CDR2 SASEGT. The CDR3 extends over 11 amino acids.

This chain uses TRBV15 with TRBJ1-1, with D perhaps TRBD1 (5 bases). The germline gives CDR1 LNHNV, CDR2 YYDKDF (reference sequence). V was clipped by 3 bases and J by 3 bases, with 20 bases between them. The CDR3 extends over 17 amino acids. The CDR3 reads CATSRGPREGWDTEAFF. Here the CDR3 DNA reads TGTGCCACCAGCAGGGGCCCCAGGGAGGGTTGGGACACTGAAGCTTTCTTT.

This rearrangement joins TRBV9 to TRBJ1-1; possible D gene TRBD1, 5 bases. CDR3 length: 16 amino acids. CDR1 is SGDLS and CDR2 is YYNGEE in the germline V gene. V was pared by 0 bases and J by 0 bases, with 12 bases between. CDR3 sequence: CASSVAMGLMNTEAFF. The CDR3 nucleotides read TGTGCCAGCAGCGTAGCTATGGGACTAATGAACACTGAAGCTTTCTTT.

The chain joins TRBV5-1 to TRBJ1-1; D is possibly TRBD1 (5 bases). The germline V gene has CDR1 SGHRS and CDR2 YFSETQ. CDR3 length: 16 amino acids. The V end lost 0 bases, the J end lost 4 bases, and 16 bases lay between the germline ends. CDR3 sequence reads: CASSLAADSRGTEAFF. The CDR3 bases are TGCGCCAGCAGCTTGGCCGCCGACAGCAGAGGCACTGAAGCTTTCTTT.

The chain joins TRBV4-1 to TRBJ2-7; 11 bases are a match to TRBD1. Germline V gives CDR1 MGHRA, CDR2 YSYEKL. CDR3 length: 14 residues. Trimming removed 5 bases from V and 3 bases from J; junction bases left unmatched: 3. Written as DNA, the CDR3 is TGCGCCAGCAGCGGGACAGGGGGAGACTACGAGCAGTACTTC. As protein: CASSGTGGDYEQYF.

This clone appeared once. The chain uses TRBV11-3 and TRBJ2-2; D possibly corresponds to TRBD2 (5 bases). Between the trimmed V and J ends, which lost 2 bases and 7 bases, there was a span of 11 bases. Germline loops: CDR1 SGHNT, CDR2 YENEEA. The CDR3 has 14 amino acids. CDR3: CASSLSEGFGELFF. CDR3 nucleotide sequence: TGTGCCAGCAGCTTAAGCGAGGGTTTCGGGGAGCTGTTTTTT.

By share of the sample, this clone is medium-sized. V usage is TRBV28 and J usage is TRBJ2-7; weak D call: TRBD1 (5 bases). This CDR3 is 11 amino acids long. Trimming stripped 7 bases from V and 7 bases from J, with 11 bases between. Germline loops: CDR1 MDHEN, CDR2 SYDVKM. The CDR3 nucleotides are TGTGCCAGCAATACAGGTGGGGAGCAGTACTTC. The encoded protein is CASNTGGEQYF.

The count of this clone is one. The chain is built from TRBV7-3 and TRBJ1-1; no clear D gene. The germline gives CDR1 SGHTA, CDR2 FQGTGA. The CDR3 runs 17 residues. Trimming removed 4 bases at V and 2 bases at J, with 20 bases between. For the CDR3, the DNA is TGTGCCAGCAGCTCCTTCCCGTTTCGACCGTATAACACTGAAGCTTTCTTT. It translates to CASSSFPFRPYNTEAFF.

The chain has TRBV11-2 and TRBJ2-3; 9 bases are a match to TRBD2. V gave up 0 bases and J gave up 2 bases; unmatched junction bases: 3. This CDR3 spans 16 amino acids. CDR1 and CDR2 (germline): SGHAT, FQNNGV. CDR3 in DNA: TGTGCCAGCAGCTTAGACGTAGCGGGGGCCACAGATACGCAGTATTTT. This encodes CASSLDVAGATDTQYF.

This clone was seen only a few times. The chain has TRBV27 and TRBJ1-1; 7 bases match TRBD1. V was clipped by 7 bases and J by 4 bases; unmatched bases: 6. Germline CDR1 MNHEY, CDR2 SMNVEV (reference sequence). The CDR3 runs to 13 residues. CDR3 coding DNA: TGTGCCAGCACCCTAGGGGGCTCCACTGAAGCTTTCTTT. This encodes CASTLGGSTEAFF.

This chain connects TRBV28 to TRBJ1-2, with D uncertain. This CDR3 contains 13 residues. V lost 6 bases to trimming and J lost 4 bases, with 12 bases between them. Germline CDR1 reads MDHEN; CDR2 reads SYDVKM. As DNA, the CDR3 is TGTGCCAGCAGCCCTATCGATAGCTATGGCTACACCTTC. It specifies CASSPIDSYGYTF.

The rearrangement links TRBV19 to TRBJ2-7, with D perhaps being TRBD1 or TRBD2 (6 bases each). V was cut by 3 bases and J by 3 bases, with 12 bases left in between. This CDR3 spans 14 amino acids. Germline assignment: CDR1 LNHDA and CDR2 SQIVND (reference sequence). The CDR3 reads CASSIRRGDYEQYF. The CDR3 coding sequence is TGTGCCAGTAGTATTAGAAGGGGGGACTACGAGCAGTACTTC. The complete variable domain, with remaining parts taken from reference TRBV19 and TRBJ2-7, reads DGGITQSPKYLFRKEGQNVTLSCEQNLNHDAMYWYRQDPGQGLRLIYYSQIVNDFQKGDIAEGYSVSREKKESFPLTVTSAQKNPTAFYLCASSIRRGDYEQYFGPGTRLTVT.

J is TRBJ1-1 and V is TRBV5-1, with unresolved D. V lost 0 bases and J 4 bases, leaving 10 bases between the germline ends. This CDR3 has 14 residues. Germline assignment: CDR1 SGHRS and CDR2 YFSETQ. This chain's CDR3 is CASSLAAGGTEAFF. The DNA for the CDR3 is TGCGCCAGCAGCTTGGCCGCTGGTGGCACTGAAGCTTTCTTT.

The rearrangement links TRBV6-1 to TRBJ2-4; 7 bases fit TRBD1. CDR3 size: 17 residues. Germline V lookup: CDR1 MNHNS, CDR2 SASEGT. V trimming: 4 bases; J trimming: 0 bases; junction bases outside the gene matches: 9. In nucleotides, the CDR3 is TGTGCCAGCAGTGCGTTGGGACAGCAGCTAGCCAAAAACATTCAGTACTTC. It encodes CASSALGQQLAKNIQYF.

Of note for this clone: Within the sample, other DNA sequences also encode this same CDR3. The genes are TRBV20-1 and TRBJ2-1, with no clear D. The CDR3 runs to 11 residues. Germline V lookup: CDR1 DFQATT, CDR2 SNEGSKA (reference sequence). Trimming shortened V by 3 bases and J by 6 bases, and 6 bases separated the two germline ends. The CDR3 reads CSASLVNEQFF. CDR3 nucleotide sequence: TGCAGTGCTAGCCTGGTCAATGAGCAGTTCTTC.

The V gene is TRBV15, the J gene TRBJ1-2, with 9 bases matching TRBD1. Trimming cost V 6 bases and J 3 bases; bases outside gene matches: 11. Germline CDR1 LNHNV, CDR2 YYDKDF (reference sequence). This CDR3 region has 16 residues. The CDR3 is CATRAGQGTGDYGYTF. Written as DNA, the CDR3 is TGTGCCACCAGAGCGGGACAGGGTACAGGGGACTATGGCTACACCTTC.

V is TRBV10-3 and J is TRBJ1-2, with no clear D. Between the trimmed V and J ends, which lost 10 bases and 6 bases, there was a span of 24 bases. CDR1 is ENHRY, CDR2 SYGVKD, per germline. This CDR3 comprises 15 residues. DNA of the CDR3: TGTGCCACAACGCACCCCACACTGCCCCACGATGGCTACACCTTC. Protein: CATTHPTLPHDGYTF.

The chain carries TRBV4-1 and TRBJ2-1, with a weak D call TRBD1 (6 bases). In germline, CDR1 is MGHRA, CDR2 YSYEKL. CDR3 length: 14 amino acids. Trimming took 5 bases from V and 5 from J, leaving 13 bases between them. For the CDR3, the DNA is TGCGCCAGCAGCTTACGGACAGTAAACAATGAGCAGTTCTTC. Translating gives CASSLRTVNNEQFF.

CDR3 coding DNA: TGTGCCAGTGGGGGAAATCAGCCCCAGCATTTT. It specifies CASGGNQPQHF. The V and J genes are TRBV19 and TRBJ1-5; D may be TRBD1 (5 bases). CDR1 and CDR2 from the germline V gene are LNHDA and SQIVND (reference sequence). This CDR3 is 11 amino acids long. V gave up 8 bases and J gave up 4 bases, with 6 bases separating them.